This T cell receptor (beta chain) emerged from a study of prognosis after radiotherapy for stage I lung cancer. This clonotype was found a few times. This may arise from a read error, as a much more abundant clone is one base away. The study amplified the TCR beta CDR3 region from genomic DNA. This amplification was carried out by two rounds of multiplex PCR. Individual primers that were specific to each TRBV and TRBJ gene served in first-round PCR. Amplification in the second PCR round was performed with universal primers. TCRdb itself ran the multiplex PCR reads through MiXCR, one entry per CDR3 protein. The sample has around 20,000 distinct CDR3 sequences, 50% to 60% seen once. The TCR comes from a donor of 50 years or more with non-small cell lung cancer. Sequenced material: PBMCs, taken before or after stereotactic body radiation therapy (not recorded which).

The CDR3 is CASSRWATGNTEAFF. CDR3 coding DNA: TGTGCCAGCAGCCGATGGGCGACTGGGAACACTGAAGCTTTCTTT. J is TRBJ1-1 and V is TRBV6-1; D call uncertain. In germline, CDR1 is MNHNS, CDR2 SASEGT. The V end was cut by 6 bases, the J end by 1 base, with 15 bases between. This CDR3 has 15 residues.